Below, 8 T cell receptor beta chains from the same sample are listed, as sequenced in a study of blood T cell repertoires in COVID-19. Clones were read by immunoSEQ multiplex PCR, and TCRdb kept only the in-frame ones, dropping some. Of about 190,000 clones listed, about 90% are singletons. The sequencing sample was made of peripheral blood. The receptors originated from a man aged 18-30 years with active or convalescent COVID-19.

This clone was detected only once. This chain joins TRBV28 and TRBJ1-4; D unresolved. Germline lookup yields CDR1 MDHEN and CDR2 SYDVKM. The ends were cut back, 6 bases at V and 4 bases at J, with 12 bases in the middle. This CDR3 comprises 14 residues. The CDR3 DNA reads TGTGCCAGCAGGGCAGTACTAAATAATGAAAAACTGTTTTTT. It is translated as CASRAVLNNEKLFF.

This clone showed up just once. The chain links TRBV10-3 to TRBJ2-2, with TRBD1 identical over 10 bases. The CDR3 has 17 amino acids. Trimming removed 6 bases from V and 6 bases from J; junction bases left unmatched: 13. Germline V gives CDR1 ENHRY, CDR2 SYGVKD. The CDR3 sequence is CAIRPGTGEVGAGELFF. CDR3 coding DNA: TGTGCCATCAGACCCGGGACAGGGGAAGTGGGGGCCGGGGAGCTGTTTTTT.

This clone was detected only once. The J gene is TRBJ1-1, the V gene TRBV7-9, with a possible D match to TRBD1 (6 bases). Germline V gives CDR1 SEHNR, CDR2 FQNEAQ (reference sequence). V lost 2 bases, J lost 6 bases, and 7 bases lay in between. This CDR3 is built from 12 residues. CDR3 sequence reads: CASSLPGAEAFF. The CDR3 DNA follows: TGTGCCAGCAGCTTACCAGGGGCTGAAGCTTTCTTT.

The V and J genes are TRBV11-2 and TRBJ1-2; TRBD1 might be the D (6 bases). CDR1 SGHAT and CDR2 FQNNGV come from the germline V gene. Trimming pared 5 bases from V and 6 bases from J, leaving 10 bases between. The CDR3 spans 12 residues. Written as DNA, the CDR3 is TGTGCCAGCAGCGGGGAGGGGGATGGCTACACCTTC. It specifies CASSGEGDGYTF.

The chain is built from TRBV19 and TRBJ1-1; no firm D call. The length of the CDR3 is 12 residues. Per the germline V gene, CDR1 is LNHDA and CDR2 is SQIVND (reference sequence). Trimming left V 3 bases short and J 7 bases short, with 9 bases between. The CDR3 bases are TGTGCCAGTAGTATTGCGGCTGGTGAAGCTTTCTTT. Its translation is CASSIAAGEAFF. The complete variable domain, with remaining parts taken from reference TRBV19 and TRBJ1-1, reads DGGITQSPKYLFRKEGQNVTLSCEQNLNHDAMYWYRQDPGQGLRLIYYSQIVNDFQKGDIAEGYSVSREKKESFPLTVTSAQKNPTAFYLCASSIAAGEAFFGQGTRLTVV.

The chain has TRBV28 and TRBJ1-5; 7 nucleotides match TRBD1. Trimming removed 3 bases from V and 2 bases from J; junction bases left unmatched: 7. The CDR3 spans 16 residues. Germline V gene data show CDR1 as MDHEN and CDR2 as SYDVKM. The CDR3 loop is CASSFTGVEGNQPQHF. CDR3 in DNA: TGTGCCAGCAGTTTCACAGGGGTCGAGGGCAATCAGCCCCAGCATTTT.

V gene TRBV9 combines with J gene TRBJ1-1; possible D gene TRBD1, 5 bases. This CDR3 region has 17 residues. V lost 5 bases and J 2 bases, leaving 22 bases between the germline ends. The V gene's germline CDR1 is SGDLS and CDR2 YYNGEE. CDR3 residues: CASSMGGTGTFNTEAFF. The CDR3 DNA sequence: TGTGCCAGCAGTATGGGGGGTACCGGGACCTTCAACACTGAAGCTTTCTTT. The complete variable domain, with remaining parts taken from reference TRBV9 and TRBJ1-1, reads DSGVTQTPKHLITATGQRVTLRCSPRSGDLSVYWYQQSLDQGLQFLIQYYNGEERAKGNILERFSAQQFPDLHSELNLSSLELGDSALYFCASSMGGTGTFNTEAFFGQGTRLTVV.

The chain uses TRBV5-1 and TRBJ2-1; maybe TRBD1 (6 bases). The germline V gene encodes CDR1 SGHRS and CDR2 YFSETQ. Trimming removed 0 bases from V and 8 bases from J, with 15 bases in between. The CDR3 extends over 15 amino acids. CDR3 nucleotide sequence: TGCGCCAGCAGCTTGGCCCAGGGGAGAGGCCATGAGCAGTTCTTC. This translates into CASSLAQGRGHEQFF.